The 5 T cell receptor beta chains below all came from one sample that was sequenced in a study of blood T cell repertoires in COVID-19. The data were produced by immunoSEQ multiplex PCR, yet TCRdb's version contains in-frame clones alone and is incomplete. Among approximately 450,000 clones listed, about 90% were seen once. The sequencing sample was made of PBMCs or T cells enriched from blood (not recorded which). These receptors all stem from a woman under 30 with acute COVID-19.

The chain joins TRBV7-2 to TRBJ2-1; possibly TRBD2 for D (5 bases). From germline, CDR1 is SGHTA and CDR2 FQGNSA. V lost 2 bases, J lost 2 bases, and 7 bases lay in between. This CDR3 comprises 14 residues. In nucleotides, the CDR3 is TGTGCCAGCAGCTTACCGGGAACCTACAATGAGCAGTTCTTC. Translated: CASSLPGTYNEQFF.

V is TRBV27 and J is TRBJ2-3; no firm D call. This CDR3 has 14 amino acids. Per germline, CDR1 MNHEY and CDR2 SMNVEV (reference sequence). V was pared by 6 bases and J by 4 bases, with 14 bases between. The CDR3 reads CASSSRGIADTQYF. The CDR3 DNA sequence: TGTGCCAGCAGCTCCCGCGGTATTGCAGATACGCAGTATTTT.

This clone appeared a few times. The CDR3 reads CASSGTSGYTGELFF. The CDR3 DNA follows: TGTGCCAGCAGTGGGACTAGCGGTTACACCGGGGAGCTGTTTTTT. The gene calls are TRBV5-4 and TRBJ2-2; 11 bases match TRBD2. V was clipped by 5 bases and J by 3 bases; unmatched bases: 3. Germline V gene lookup returns CDR1 SGHNT and CDR2 YYREEE (reference sequence). This CDR3 is built from 15 residues.

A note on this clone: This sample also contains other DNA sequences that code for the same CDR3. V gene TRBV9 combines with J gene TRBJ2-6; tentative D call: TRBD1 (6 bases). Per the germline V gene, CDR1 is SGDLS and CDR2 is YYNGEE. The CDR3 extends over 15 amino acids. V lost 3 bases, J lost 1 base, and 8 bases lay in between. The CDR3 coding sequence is TGTGCCAGCAGCGCAGGGGCTTCTGGGGCCAACGTCCTGACTTTC. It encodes CASSAGASGANVLTF.

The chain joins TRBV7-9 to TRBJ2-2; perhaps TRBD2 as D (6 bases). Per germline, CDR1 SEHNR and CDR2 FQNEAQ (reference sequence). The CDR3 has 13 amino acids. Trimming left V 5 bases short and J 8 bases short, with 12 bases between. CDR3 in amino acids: CASSRLGEGELFF. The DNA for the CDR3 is TGTGCCAGCAGCCGACTAGGGGAAGGGGAGCTGTTTTTT. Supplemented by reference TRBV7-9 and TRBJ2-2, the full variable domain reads DTGVSQNPRHKITKRGQNVTFRCDPISEHNRLYWYRQTLGQGPEFLTYFQNEAQLEKSRLLSDRFSAERPKGSFSTLEIQRTEQGDSAMYLCASSRLGEGELFFGEGSRLTVL.